These T cell receptor beta chains were read from a single sample in a study of blood T cell repertoires in COVID-19. Clones were read by immunoSEQ multiplex PCR, and TCRdb kept only the in-frame ones, dropping some. The sample holds 140,000 to 150,000 clones, about 80% seen once. The sample taken for sequencing was peripheral blood. The receptor source for this set is a man aged 70-80 years who had recovered from COVID-19. The CDR3 runs from the conserved cysteine through the conserved F or W. A D gene is named only where the DNA matches it firmly. Clone size, where shown, is once, few, many, or a class for clones that have expanded.

v_gene	abundance	d_gene	j_gene	CDR3nt	CDR3aa
TRBV7-9	few	TRBD1	TRBJ2-2	TGTGCCAGCAGCTTACGACAGGGCTCCGGGGAGCTGTTTTTT	CASSLRQGSGELFF
TRBV5-1	.	.	TRBJ2-3	TGCGCCAGCACCCTGGGGGGGGCAAACACAGATACGCAGTATTTT	CASTLGGANTDTQYF
TRBV2	.	TRBD2	TRBJ2-5	TGTGCCAGCAGTGCGGGACTAGGCGAGACCCAGTACTTC	CASSAGLGETQYF
TRBV3-1/TRBV3-2	.	.	TRBJ1-1	TGTGCCAGCAGCCAGAGCCAGGGCAACACTGAAGCTTTCTTT	CASSQSQGNTEAFF
TRBV7-3	.	TRBD1	TRBJ2-5	TGTGCCAGCAGCTTAACTGGGCGACAGGGGGTTAGGGAGACCCAGTACTTC	CASSLTGRQGVRETQYF
TRBV11-2	.	.	TRBJ2-7	TGTGCCAGCAGCTTAGCCGTAGCCGGATACGAGCAGTACTTC	CASSLAVAGYEQYF
TRBV24-1	.	.	TRBJ2-1	TGTGCCACCAGTGTGGGCAGGGGCAATGAGCAGTTCTTC	CATSVGRGNEQFF
TRBV11-2	.	TRBD2	TRBJ2-1	TGTGCCAGCAGCCGTCTGGGCGGGAGAAGCAATGAGCAGTTCTTC	CASSRLGGRSNEQFF
TRBV6-5	.	.	TRBJ2-3	TGTGCCAGCAGATCAGAATCTCGTACGCAGTATTTT	CASRSESRTQYF
TRBV11-2	.	.	TRBJ2-6	TGTGCCAGCAGCCGTTGGACAGTTGGAGCCTCTGGGGCCAACGTCCTGACTTTC	CASSRWTVGASGANVLTF
TRBV19	.	TRBD1	TRBJ2-2	TGTGCCAGTAGTGCTTTCTCCGGGGGGACAGGGAACCCCACCGGGGAGCTGTTTTTT	CASSAFSGGTGNPTGELFF
TRBV5-1	.	TRBD2	TRBJ2-3	TGCGCCAGCAGCCGCACGCATACAGGACTAGACGTATTCAATACGCAGTATTTT	CASSRTHTGLDVFNTQYF
TRBV5-1	few	.	TRBJ2-6	TGCGCCAGCAGCTCGGCAGGGCCCTCTGGGGCCAACGTCCTGACTTTC	CASSSAGPSGANVLTF
TRBV5-1	.	.	TRBJ2-3	TGCGCCAGCAGCTTGGGACAGTCGACAGATACGCAGTATTTT	CASSLGQSTDTQYF
TRBV12-5	few	TRBD2	TRBJ2-1	TGTGCTAGCCGGGAGGGCCTCGACAATGAGCAGTTCTTC	CASREGLDNEQFF
TRBV18	.	TRBD1	TRBJ2-7	TGTGCCAGCTCCCCAAGACAGGGTTCGGAGGAGCAGTACTTC	CASSPRQGSEEQYF
TRBV2	.	.	TRBJ2-5	TGTGCCAGCAGCGCGGGGACTCTAGGAGAGACCCAGTACTTC	CASSAGTLGETQYF
TRBV4-1	few	.	TRBJ2-7	TGCGCCAGCAGCCAAGTAGGTACAGGAACCTACGAGCAGTACTTC	CASSQVGTGTYEQYF
TRBV7-2	many	TRBD1	TRBJ1-2	TGTGCCAGCAGCTTGAGGGGGCCTAACTATGGCTACACCTTC	CASSLRGPNYGYTF
TRBV14	few	.	TRBJ2-7	TGTGCCAGCAGCCTACAGGGATCCTACGAGCAGTACTTC	CASSLQGSYEQYF
TRBV24-1	.	.	TRBJ2-1	TGTGCCACCAGTGATTCTTATTACAATGAGCAGTTCTTC	CATSDSYYNEQFF
TRBV4-1	.	TRBD1	TRBJ2-1	TGCGCCAGCAGCCAAGGACAGGGGAATGAGCAGTTCTTC	CASSQGQGNEQFF
TRBV7-9	.	.	TRBJ1-2	TGTGCCAGCAGGACGGACGGGGGTGAGAGCTATGGCTACACCTTC	CASRTDGGESYGYTF
TRBV10-3	.	.	TRBJ2-1	TGTGCCATCAGTGAGCGGCGGAGCTCCTACAATGAGCAGTTCTTC	CAISERRSSYNEQFF
TRBV6-5	.	.	TRBJ1-2	TGTGCCAGCAGTAGCTGGGAGGTGGGGGGCTATGGCTACACCTTC	CASSSWEVGGYGYTF
TRBV18	once	.	TRBJ1-2	TGTGCCAGCTCACCAAACCAAGGCGGTGGCTACACCTTC	CASSPNQGGGYTF
TRBV5-8	.	.	TRBJ2-2	TGTGCCAGCAGCTGGGCTTTATCAGGGTTCACCGGGGAGCTGTTTTTT	CASSWALSGFTGELFF
TRBV19	.	.	TRBJ1-5	TGTGCCAGTAGTACATCCCGACTACCCGACAATCAGCCCCAGCATTTT	CASSTSRLPDNQPQHF
TRBV5-1	few	TRBD2	TRBJ2-7	TGCGCCAGCAGCTCGGGAACCGGGACTAGTAACGAGCAGTACTTC	CASSSGTGTSNEQYF
TRBV19	few	.	TRBJ1-3	TGTGCCAGTATTTCATGGGCAGGCTCTGGAAACACCATATATTTT	CASISWAGSGNTIYF
TRBV29-1	.	.	TRBJ2-7	TGCAGCGTTGAGGAGGGACTCTACGAGCAGTACTTC	CSVEEGLYEQYF
TRBV30	few	TRBD1	TRBJ1-2	TGTGCCTGGAGCCAGGGGGACAGGGCCTATGGCTACACCTTC	CAWSQGDRAYGYTF